The 7 T cell receptor beta chains in this list originate from one sample, sequenced in a study of T cell responses to AZD1222 COVID-19 vaccine. Sequencing was performed with immunoSEQ multiplex PCR; in TCRdb, only in-frame clones are kept and a portion is missing. The sample carries 99,000 or so clones, roughly nine tenths recorded once. The starting material was peripheral blood, obtained 28 days after the second AZD1222 dose. Every receptor here comes from an adult who received the AZD1222 COVID-19 vaccine.

The table lists this clone with a count of one. DNA of the CDR3: TGCAGCGTTGAAATACCCTCCCAGCTCGGAGGGCCCGAGCAGTACTTC. It yields the protein CSVEIPSQLGGPEQYF. This chain joins TRBV29-1 and TRBJ2-7; TRBD2 might be the D (6 bases). V dropped 2 bases and J dropped 6 bases, with 23 bases sitting between them. The CDR3 runs to 16 residues. Germline CDR1 SQVTM, CDR2 ANQGSEA.

V and J are TRBV5-1 and TRBJ2-4; 13 positions agree with TRBD2. CDR1 is SGHRS, CDR2 YFSETQ, per germline. V dropped 3 bases and J dropped 0; count of bases not matched to a gene: 9. This CDR3 spans 19 amino acids. CDR3 protein: CASSSGLAGVLTAKNIQYF. The CDR3 nucleotides read TGCGCCAGCAGCTCCGGACTAGCGGGAGTATTGACAGCCAAAAACATTCAGTACTTC.

The genes are TRBV14 and TRBJ2-2; D is unresolved. Germline CDR1 reads SGHDN; CDR2 reads FVKESK. The V gene lost 6 bases and the J gene lost 2 bases, with 4 bases spanning the gap. The CDR3 spans 12 residues. The CDR3: CASRRNTGELFF. The CDR3 region has the DNA TGTGCCAGCAGACGAAACACCGGGGAGCTGTTTTTT. The complete variable domain, with remaining parts taken from reference TRBV14 and TRBJ2-2, reads EAGVTQFPSHSVIEKGQTVTLRCDPISGHDNLYWYRRVMGKEIKFLLHFVKESKQDESGMPNNRFLAERTGGTYSTLKVQPAELEDSGVYFCASRRNTGELFFGEGSRLTVL.

This clone was seen more than once but under ten times. The V call is TRBV7-2, the J call TRBJ2-1, with TRBD2 matching 9 bases. The CDR3 runs 17 residues. The germline gives CDR1 SGHTA, CDR2 FQGNSA. Trimming took 5 bases from V and 6 from J; bases not matched to a gene: 14. The CDR3, as DNA: TGTGCCAGCAGCCCCGGGACTAGCAGACAGAAGGGCAATGAGCAGTTCTTC. Amino acids: CASSPGTSRQKGNEQFF.

The V gene is TRBV5-1, the J gene TRBJ2-7, with 9 positions matching TRBD1. The V and J ends lost 4 bases and 4 bases, in that order; junction bases with no gene match: 6. The germline gives CDR1 SGHRS, CDR2 YFSETQ. This CDR3 is built from 14 residues. The CDR3 spells CASSNQTGGYEQYF. Here the CDR3 DNA reads TGCGCCAGCAGCAACCAGACAGGGGGATACGAGCAGTACTTC.

Turning to this clone: Germline and junction disagree at one end, which may indicate a read error. The rearrangement uses TRBV10-2 and TRBJ2-7; the D gene could be TRBD1 or TRBD2 (6 bases each). Germline CDR1 and CDR2: WSHSY and SAAADI. The length of the CDR3 is 13 residues. CDR3 amino acids: CASSESRGARAVF. CDR3 DNA: TGCGCCAGCAGTGAGTCTAGGGGGGCGCGGGCAGTCTTC.

The V gene is TRBV19, the J gene TRBJ2-6, with D unclear. Germline loops: CDR1 LNHDA, CDR2 SQIVND (reference sequence). CDR3 length equals 14 residues. In DNA, the CDR3 is TGTGCGACCAGCCCAGGCTCTGGGGCCAACGTCCTGACTTTC. This encodes CATSPGSGANVLTF.